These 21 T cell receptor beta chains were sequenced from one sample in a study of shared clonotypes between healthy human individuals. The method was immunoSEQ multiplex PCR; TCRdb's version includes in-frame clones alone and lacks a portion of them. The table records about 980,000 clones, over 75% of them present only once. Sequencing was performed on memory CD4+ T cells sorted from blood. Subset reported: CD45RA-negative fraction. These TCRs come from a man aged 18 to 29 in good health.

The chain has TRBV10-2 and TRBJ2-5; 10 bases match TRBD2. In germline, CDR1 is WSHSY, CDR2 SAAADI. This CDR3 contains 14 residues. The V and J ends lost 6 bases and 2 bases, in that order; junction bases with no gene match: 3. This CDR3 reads CASSRTSGQETQYF. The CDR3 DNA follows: TGCGCCAGCAGCCGGACTAGCGGACAAGAGACCCAGTACTTC.

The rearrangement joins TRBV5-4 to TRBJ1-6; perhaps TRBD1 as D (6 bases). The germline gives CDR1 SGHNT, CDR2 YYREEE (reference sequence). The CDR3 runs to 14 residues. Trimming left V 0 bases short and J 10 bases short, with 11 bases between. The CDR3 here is CASSLDVRGSPLHF. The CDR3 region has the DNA TGTGCCAGCAGCTTGGATGTGAGGGGGTCACCCCTCCACTTT.

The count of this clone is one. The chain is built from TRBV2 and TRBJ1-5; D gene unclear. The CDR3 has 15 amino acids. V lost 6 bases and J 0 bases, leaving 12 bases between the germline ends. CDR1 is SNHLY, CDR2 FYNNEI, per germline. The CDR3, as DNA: TGTGCCAGCAGAGAACAGTCGAATAGCAATCAGCCCCAGCATTTT. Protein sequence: CASREQSNSNQPQHF.

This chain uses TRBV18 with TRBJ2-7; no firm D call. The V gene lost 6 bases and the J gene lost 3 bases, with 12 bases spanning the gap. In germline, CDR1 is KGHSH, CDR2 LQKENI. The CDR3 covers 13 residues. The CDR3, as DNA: TGTGCCAGCTCGCGCGCCGTTGACTACGAGCAGTACTTC. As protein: CASSRAVDYEQYF.

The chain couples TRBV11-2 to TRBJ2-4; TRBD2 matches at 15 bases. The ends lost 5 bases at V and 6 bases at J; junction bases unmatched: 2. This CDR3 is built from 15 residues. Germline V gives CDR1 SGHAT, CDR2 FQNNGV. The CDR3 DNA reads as TGTGCCAGCAGCGCGGGACTAGCGGGAGGAAACATTCAGTACTTC. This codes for CASSAGLAGGNIQYF.

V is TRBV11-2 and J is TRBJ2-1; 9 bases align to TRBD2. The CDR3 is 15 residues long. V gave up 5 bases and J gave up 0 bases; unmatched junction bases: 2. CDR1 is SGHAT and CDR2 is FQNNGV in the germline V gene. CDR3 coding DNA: TGTGCCAGCAGCCATAGCGGGAGCTCCTACAATGAGCAGTTCTTC. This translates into CASSHSGSSYNEQFF.

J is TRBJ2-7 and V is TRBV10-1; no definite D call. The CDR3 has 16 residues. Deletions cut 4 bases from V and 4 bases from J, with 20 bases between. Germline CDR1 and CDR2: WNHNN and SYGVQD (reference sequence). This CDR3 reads CASSALIFQLGYEQYF. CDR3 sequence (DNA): TGCGCCAGCAGTGCCCTCATCTTCCAATTGGGGTACGAGCAGTACTTC.

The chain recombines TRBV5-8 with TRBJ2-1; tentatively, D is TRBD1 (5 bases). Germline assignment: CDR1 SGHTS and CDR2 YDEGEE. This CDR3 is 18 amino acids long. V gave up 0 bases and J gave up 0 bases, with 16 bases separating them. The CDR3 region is CASSLGRVRQSSYNEQFF. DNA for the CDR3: TGTGCCAGCAGCTTGGGCAGGGTCCGGCAAAGCTCCTACAATGAGCAGTTCTTC. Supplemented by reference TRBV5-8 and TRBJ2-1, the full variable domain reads EAGVTQSPTHLIKTRGQQATLRCSPISGHTSVYWYQQALGLGLQFLLWYDEGEERNRGNFPPRFSGRQFPNYSSELNVNALELEDSALYLCASSLGRVRQSSYNEQFFGPGTRLTVL.

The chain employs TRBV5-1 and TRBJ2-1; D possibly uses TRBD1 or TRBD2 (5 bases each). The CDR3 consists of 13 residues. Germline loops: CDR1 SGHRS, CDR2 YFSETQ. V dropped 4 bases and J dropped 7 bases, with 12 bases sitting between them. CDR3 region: CASSPGTGNEQFF. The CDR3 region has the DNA TGCGCCAGCAGCCCCGGGACGGGGAATGAGCAGTTCTTC. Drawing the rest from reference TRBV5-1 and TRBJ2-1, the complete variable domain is KAGVTQTPRYLIKTRGQQVTLSCSPISGHRSVSWYQQTPGQGLQFLFEYFSETQRNKGNFPGRFSGRQFSNSRSEMNVSTLELGDSALYLCASSPGTGNEQFFGPGTRLTVL.

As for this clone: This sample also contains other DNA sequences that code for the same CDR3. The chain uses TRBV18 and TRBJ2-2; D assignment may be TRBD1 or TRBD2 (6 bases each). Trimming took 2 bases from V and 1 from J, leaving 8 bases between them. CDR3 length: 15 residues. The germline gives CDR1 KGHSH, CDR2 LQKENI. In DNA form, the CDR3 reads TGTGCCAGCTCACCAAGGGGGGTGAACACCGGGGAGCTGTTTTTT. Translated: CASSPRGVNTGELFF. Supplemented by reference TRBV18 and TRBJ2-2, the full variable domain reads NAGVMQNPRHLVRRRGQEARLRCSPMKGHSHVYWYRQLPEEGLKFMVYLQKENIIDESGMPKERFSAEFPKEGPSILRIQQVVRGDSAAYFCASSPRGVNTGELFFGEGSRLTVL.

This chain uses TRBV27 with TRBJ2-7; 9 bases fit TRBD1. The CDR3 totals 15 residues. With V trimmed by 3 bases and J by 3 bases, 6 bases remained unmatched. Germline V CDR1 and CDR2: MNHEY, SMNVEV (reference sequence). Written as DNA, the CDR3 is TGTGCCAGCAGTTTGGTGGGACAGGGAAACTACGAGCAGTACTTC. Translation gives CASSLVGQGNYEQYF.

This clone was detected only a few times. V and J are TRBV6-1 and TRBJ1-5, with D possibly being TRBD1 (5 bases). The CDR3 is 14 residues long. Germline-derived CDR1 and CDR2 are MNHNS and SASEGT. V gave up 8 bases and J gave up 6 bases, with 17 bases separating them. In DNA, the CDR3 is TGTGCCAGCCCGGGACTTTCTGAAGGTCAGCCCCAGCATTTT. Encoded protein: CASPGLSEGQPQHF.

The CDR3 region has the DNA TGTGCCTGGAGTAGGGCAGGTTGGAGTCCAGTCCTAGGAAACACCATATATTTT. Its protein is CAWSRAGWSPVLGNTIYF. The genes are TRBV30 and TRBJ1-3; no reliable D call. Germline-derived CDR1 and CDR2 are GTSNPN and SVGIG (reference sequence). V was clipped by 2 bases and J by 4 bases, with 24 bases between them. This CDR3 comprises 18 residues.

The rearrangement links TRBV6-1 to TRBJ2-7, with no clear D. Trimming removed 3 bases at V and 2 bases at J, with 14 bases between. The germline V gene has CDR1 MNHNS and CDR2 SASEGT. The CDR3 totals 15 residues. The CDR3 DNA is TGTGCCAGCAGTGACCCAGGAGCCTTCACCTACGAGCAGTACTTC. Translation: CASSDPGAFTYEQYF.

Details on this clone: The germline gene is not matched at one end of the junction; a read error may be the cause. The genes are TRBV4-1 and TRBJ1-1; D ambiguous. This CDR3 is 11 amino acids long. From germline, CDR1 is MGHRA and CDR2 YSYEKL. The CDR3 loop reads CASSQGHRLLF. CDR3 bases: TGCGCCAGCAGCCAAGGCCACAGACTACTCTTT.

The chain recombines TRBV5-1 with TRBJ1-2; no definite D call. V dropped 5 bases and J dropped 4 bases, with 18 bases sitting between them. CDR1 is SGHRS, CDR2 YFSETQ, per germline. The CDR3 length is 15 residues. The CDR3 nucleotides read TGCGCCAGCAGTTTGTCCGCCCCGTCAGCCTATGGCTACACCTTC. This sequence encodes CASSLSAPSAYGYTF.

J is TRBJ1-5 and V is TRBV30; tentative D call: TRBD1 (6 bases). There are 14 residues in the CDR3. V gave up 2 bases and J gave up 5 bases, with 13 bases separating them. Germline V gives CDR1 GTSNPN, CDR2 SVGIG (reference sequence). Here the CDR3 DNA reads TGTGCCTGGAGTAGGGGGATTGGGGATCAGCCCCAGCATTTT. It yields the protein CAWSRGIGDQPQHF.

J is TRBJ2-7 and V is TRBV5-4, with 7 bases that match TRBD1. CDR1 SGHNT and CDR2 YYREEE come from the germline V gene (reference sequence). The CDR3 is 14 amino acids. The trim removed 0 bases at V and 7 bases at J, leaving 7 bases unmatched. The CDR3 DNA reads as TGTGCCAGCAGCTTGGCCGGGACAGAGGGGGAGCAGTACTTC. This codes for CASSLAGTEGEQYF.

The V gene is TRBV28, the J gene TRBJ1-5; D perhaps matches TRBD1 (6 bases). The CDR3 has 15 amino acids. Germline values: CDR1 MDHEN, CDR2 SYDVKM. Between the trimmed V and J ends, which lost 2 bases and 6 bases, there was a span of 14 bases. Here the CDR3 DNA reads TGTGCCAGCAGTTTAGAACAGGGATGGTTTCAGCCCCAGCATTTT. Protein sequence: CASSLEQGWFQPQHF.

The chain's CDR3 is CASSLVDSSYEQYF. In DNA, the CDR3 is TGTGCCAGCAGCTTGGTGGACAGCTCCTACGAGCAGTACTTC. The chain combines TRBV7-8 with TRBJ2-7, with D perhaps matching TRBD1 (6 bases). The CDR3 consists of 14 residues. Per germline, CDR1 SGHVS and CDR2 FQNEAQ. The V end was cut by 3 bases, the J end by 0 bases, with 9 bases between.

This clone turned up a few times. CDR3 DNA: TGCGCCAGCAGCCAAGGTGGTCAGGGGGCGAATGAAGCTTTCTTT. Amino acids: CASSQGGQGANEAFF. The chain couples TRBV4-1 to TRBJ1-1; the match to TRBD1 covers 8 bases. The germline V gene encodes CDR1 MGHRA and CDR2 YSYEKL. This CDR3 contains 15 residues. The J segment lost 7 bases and the V segment lost 1 base, leaving 8 bases of the junction unmatched.